This passage covers 6 T cell receptor beta chains from one sample sequenced in a study of brain metastases from non-small cell lung cancer. Sequencing was performed with immunoSEQ multiplex PCR; in TCRdb, only in-frame clones are kept and a portion is missing. Of around 8,000 clones listed, over 80% are singletons. The sample consisted of primary lung tumor tissue. These TCRs come from a donor at least 40 years old with non-small cell lung cancer.

In its sample, this clone was seen a few times. This sample also contains other DNA sequences that code for the same CDR3. V and J are TRBV6-5 and TRBJ1-2; maybe TRBD1 (5 bases). Germline assignment: CDR1 MNHEY and CDR2 SVGAGI. The V end was cut by 0 bases, the J end by 8 bases, with 19 bases between. The CDR3 consists of 16 residues. The CDR3 spells CASSYSAITGTRGYTF. CDR3 DNA: TGTGCCAGCAGTTACTCAGCGATAACCGGGACCAGGGGCTACACCTTC.

In the case of this clone: Relative to the germline gene, one junction end is altered; a read error may explain this. The J gene is TRBJ2-5, the V gene TRBV9; TRBD2 aligns across 16 bases. CDR1 and CDR2 from the germline V gene are SGDLS and YYNGEE. The CDR3 totals 17 residues. The CDR3 loop is CVSSVGTSGGAGETQYF. DNA of the CDR3: TGTGTCAGCAGCGTTGGGACTAGCGGGGGGGCCGGAGAGACCCAGTACTTC.

The sample holds a few counts of this clone. The rearrangement uses TRBV6-1 and TRBJ1-2; unclear D gene. Germline lookup yields CDR1 MNHNS and CDR2 SASEGT. V was shortened by 0 bases and J by 2 bases, with 4 bases between the two germline ends. The CDR3 spans 13 residues. In DNA form, the CDR3 reads TGTGCCAGCAGTGAAGCAGAAAACTATGGCTACACCTTC. It encodes CASSEAENYGYTF.

This chain's CDR3 is CASSLNAETQYF. The CDR3 DNA follows: TGTGCCAGCAGCTTAAATGCAGAGACCCAGTACTTC. The rearrangement joins TRBV7-9 to TRBJ2-5; the D is unclear. Trimming left V 2 bases short and J 4 bases short, with 5 bases between. CDR3 size: 12 residues. Germline V gene sequence: CDR1 SEHNR, CDR2 FQNEAQ (reference sequence).

This chain joins TRBV5-6 and TRBJ2-5, with D tentatively TRBD2 (6 bases). The CDR3 runs 14 residues. V lost 2 bases to trimming and J lost 5 bases, with 13 bases between them. Germline assignment: CDR1 SGHDT and CDR2 YYEEEE. In nucleotides, the CDR3 is TGTGCCAGCAGCTTTTGGGGGGAAGGGGAGACCCAGTACTTC. Residues: CASSFWGEGETQYF.

The chain carries TRBV6-5 and TRBJ1-2; possibly TRBD1 for D (6 bases). The CDR3 extends over 15 amino acids. The V gene lost 10 bases and the J gene lost 7 bases, with 25 bases spanning the gap. Germline loops: CDR1 MNHEY, CDR2 SVGAGI. CDR3 sequence reads: CANRLSGTRETGYTF. The CDR3 coding sequence is TGTGCCAACAGACTCTCCGGGACAAGGGAGACTGGCTACACCTTC.